Following are 20 T cell receptor beta chains from one sample sequenced in a study of T cells after yellow fever vaccination. Using its own MiXCR run on the 5' RACE reads, TCRdb lists one record per CDR3 protein. The data show around 300,000 distinct CDR3 sequences, with about 4% seen just once and 20% to 25% held by the top ten. Specimen: PBMCs, collected 5 days after the yellow fever booster vaccination. These receptors originate from a man younger than 30 who received the YFV17D yellow fever vaccine.

The V and J genes are TRBV5-1 and TRBJ1-5, with D possibly being TRBD1 (6 bases). The CDR3 is 16 amino acids. V lost 1 base to trimming and J lost 7 bases, with 18 bases between them. Germline assignment: CDR1 SGHRS and CDR2 YFSETQ. DNA for the CDR3: TGCGCCAGCAGCTTGACGGGGGGGCAGGGAGGCCAGCCCCAGCATTTT. This translates into CASSLTGGQGGQPQHF.

This chain links TRBV7-8 with TRBJ1-1; 9 positions agree with TRBD1. Per the germline V gene, CDR1 is SGHVS and CDR2 is FQNEAQ. The CDR3 length is 15 residues. The junction had 7 bases not matched to a gene; V was cut back by 4 bases and J by 4 bases. The CDR3 reads CASSYQGQGGTEAFF. The CDR3, as DNA: TGTGCCAGCAGCTACCAGGGACAGGGTGGCACTGAAGCTTTCTTT.

This clonotype has at least ten counts. The chain uses TRBV2 and TRBJ2-5; D unresolved. Germline V CDR1 and CDR2: SNHLY, FYNNEI. The germline V and J ends were trimmed by 8 bases and 2 bases, with 9 bases remaining between them. This CDR3 comprises 12 residues. The DNA of the CDR3 is TGTGCCAGCTCGCAACTGCAAGAGACCCAGTACTTC. Translating it yields CASSQLQETQYF.

The chain carries TRBV4-3 and TRBJ1-2; D is unresolved. CDR1 is LGHNA and CDR2 is YSLEER in the germline V gene. This CDR3 has 15 amino acids. The ends were cut back, 0 bases at V and 8 bases at J, with 16 bases in the middle. Here the CDR3 DNA reads TGCGCCAGCAGCCAAGATGAAGAAAGGTTCCGGGGCTACACCTTC. Translated: CASSQDEERFRGYTF.

The chain carries TRBV19 and TRBJ2-4; no clear D gene. Germline-derived CDR1 and CDR2 are LNHDA and SQIVND (reference sequence). Between the trimmed V and J ends, which lost 0 bases and 7 bases, there was a span of 4 bases. The CDR3 is 12 amino acids. CDR3 bases: TGTGCCAGTAGTATAGAGAGGAACATTCAGTACTTC. This translates into CASSIERNIQYF.

This clonotype has more than one count but fewer than ten. The V and J genes are TRBV29-1 and TRBJ2-1; a possible D gene is TRBD1 (6 bases). CDR1 is SQVTM, CDR2 ANQGSEA, per germline. V shed 7 bases and J shed 4 bases, with 23 bases lying between them. This CDR3 has 16 amino acids. The CDR3 region is CSAESTGSKTYNEQFF. As DNA, the CDR3 is TGCAGCGCCGAATCAACAGGGTCGAAAACGTACAATGAGCAGTTCTTC.

This clonotype was found a few times. This chain joins TRBV6-5 and TRBJ2-3; maybe TRBD2 (5 bases). V was cut by 6 bases and J by 2 bases, with 15 bases left in between. The CDR3 loop spans 15 amino acids. The germline gives CDR1 MNHEY, CDR2 SVGAGI. The CDR3 reads CASRPQWGDTDTQYF. CDR3 coding DNA: TGTGCCAGCAGGCCCCAGTGGGGAGACACAGATACGCAGTATTTT.

The chain employs TRBV5-1 and TRBJ1-3; D not certain. This CDR3 spans 16 amino acids. Trimming left V 0 bases short and J 4 bases short, with 14 bases between. Germline CDR1 and CDR2: SGHRS and YFSETQ. CDR3 coding DNA: TGCGCCAGCAGCTTGGGAGACTTATACGGGGGAAACACCATATATTTT. Translating it yields CASSLGDLYGGNTIYF.

V is TRBV4-3 and J is TRBJ1-5; D might be TRBD1 (6 bases). The CDR3 contains 15 residues. Germline CDR1 is LGHNA and CDR2 is YSLEER. V shed 0 bases and J shed 7 bases, with 13 bases lying between them. The CDR3 nucleotides are TGCGCCAGCAGCCAAGATTTAACAGGGCGGCAGCCCCAGCATTTT. Translated, it gives CASSQDLTGRQPQHF.

This clonotype occurred a few times. The chain joins TRBV19 to TRBJ2-1; weak D call: TRBD1 (5 bases). The germline gives CDR1 LNHDA, CDR2 SQIVND (reference sequence). The CDR3 covers 12 residues. V was clipped by 3 bases and J by 10 bases, with 10 bases between them. The CDR3 DNA reads TGTGCCAGTAGTATGCAGGGCTTGGAGCAGTTCTTC. It yields the protein CASSMQGLEQFF.

This clonotype was counted a few times. This chain joins TRBV7-2 and TRBJ2-2; 9 bases fit TRBD2. This CDR3 contains 16 residues. The V gene's germline CDR1 is SGHTA and CDR2 FQGNSA. The ends lost 2 bases at V and 0 bases at J; junction bases unmatched: 1. The CDR3 reads CASSLRTSANTGELFF. CDR3 coding DNA: TGTGCCAGCAGCTTAAGGACTAGCGCGAACACCGGGGAGCTGTTTTTT.

In its sample, this clonotype was seen a few times. The chain has TRBV20-1 and TRBJ1-1; D might be TRBD1 (5 bases). Trimming pared 3 bases from V and 1 base from J, leaving 9 bases between. CDR1 DFQATT and CDR2 SNEGSKA come from the germline V gene (reference sequence). This CDR3 has 13 amino acids. The CDR3 reads CSARGPGNTEAFF. In DNA, the CDR3 is TGCAGTGCTAGGGGGCCGGGGAACACTGAAGCTTTCTTT.

At least ten counts were recorded for this clonotype. CDR3 sequence: CSARARGVMRSEKLFF. The CDR3 DNA reads TGCAGTGCTAGGGCCAGGGGGGTTATGCGAAGTGAAAAACTGTTTTTT. The genes are TRBV20-1 and TRBJ1-4, with 7 bases lining up with TRBD1. The CDR3 totals 16 residues. V was clipped by 3 bases and J by 7 bases; unmatched bases: 14. The germline V gene encodes CDR1 DFQATT and CDR2 SNEGSKA (reference sequence).

This clonotype was observed a few times. The chain is built from TRBV6-5 and TRBJ2-1, with 12 nucleotides matching TRBD2. The CDR3 spans 22 residues. Germline V CDR1 and CDR2: MNHEY, SVGAGI. Losses at the gene ends were 2 bases for V and 0 bases for J; bases not matched to a gene: 17. CDR3: CASSYDGYTRTSGVVSYNEQFF. CDR3 nucleotide sequence: TGTGCCAGCAGTTACGACGGATACACAAGGACTAGCGGGGTGGTCTCCTACAATGAGCAGTTCTTC.

This clonotype was seen a handful of times. The chain couples TRBV3-1 to TRBJ2-1; D might be TRBD2 (6 bases). This CDR3 contains 14 residues. V was clipped by 5 bases and J by 6 bases, with 14 bases between them. Germline CDR1 reads LGHDT; CDR2 reads YNNKEL (reference sequence). The DNA of the CDR3 is TGTGCCAGCAGCTCAGCGGGTTTCGGCAATGAGCAGTTCTTC. It is translated as CASSSAGFGNEQFF.

The sample holds a few counts of this clonotype. The chain uses TRBV5-1 and TRBJ1-1; 11 bases map to TRBD1. V gave up 4 bases and J gave up 9 bases; unmatched junction bases: 8. The CDR3 has 14 residues. Germline V CDR1 and CDR2: SGHRS, YFSETQ. CDR3 loop: CASSPSGQGGQAFF. CDR3 DNA: TGCGCCAGCAGCCCCTCGGGACAGGGGGGCCAAGCTTTCTTT.

This clonotype occurred a few times. The rearrangement joins TRBV12-3 or TRBV12-4 to TRBJ1-2, with TRBD1 as a possible D gene (6 bases). The length of the CDR3 is 16 residues. Trimming cost V 4 bases and J 4 bases, with 19 bases left between them. The CDR3 region is CASSSRHYRAGYGYTF. The CDR3 DNA sequence: TGTGCCAGCAGTTCCCGGCACTACAGGGCGGGCTATGGCTACACCTTC.

This clonotype showed up many times. The chain carries TRBV6-2 or TRBV6-3 and TRBJ2-5; TRBD1 might be the D (5 bases). V was cut by 9 bases and J by 4 bases, with 12 bases left in between. In germline, CDR1 is MNHEY, CDR2 SVGEGT. The CDR3 runs 12 residues. CDR3 region: CASSRRGETQYF. The CDR3 nucleotides read TGTGCCAGTTCTAGAAGGGGAGAGACCCAGTACTTC.

Many counts were recorded for this clonotype. The chain has TRBV5-1 and TRBJ2-3; D is undetermined. This CDR3 has 12 residues. Deletions cut 2 bases from V and 4 bases from J, with 5 bases between. Germline CDR1 reads SGHRS; CDR2 reads YFSETQ. The CDR3 region has the DNA TGCGCCAGCAGCTTTGGGCCAGATACGCAGTATTTT. Translating it yields CASSFGPDTQYF.

This clonotype was seen at least ten times. The chain joins TRBV27 to TRBJ2-1; tentatively, D is TRBD1 or TRBD2 (6 bases each). Trimming removed 5 bases at V and 0 bases at J, with 17 bases between. This CDR3 comprises 17 residues. Germline CDR1 and CDR2: MNHEY and SMNVEV (reference sequence). The CDR3 loop is CASSSRGLGSSYNEQFF. In DNA form, the CDR3 reads TGTGCCAGCAGTAGTCGGGGGCTCGGAAGCTCCTACAATGAGCAGTTCTTC.